A selection of T cell receptor beta chains follows, all from one sample in a study of cytomegalovirus exposure and HLA in healthy donors. This table comes from immunoSEQ multiplex PCR, and its TCRdb copy is limited to in-frame clones, with some not included. There are 100,000 or so clones in the sample; 77% occur only once, and roughly 8.6% lies in the top ten. Sequenced sample: PBMCs. Receptors were obtained from a woman between 35 and 50 years old in good health and CMV-seropositive. The CDR3 runs from the conserved cysteine through the conserved F or W. The D gene is left open where the match is weak. Clone sizes are given selectively: once, few, many, or a class where the clone is expanded.

V gene: TRBV29-1; clone size: -; J gene: TRBJ2-3; D gene: TRBD1; CDR3 protein: CSDRRGRDTQYF; CDR3 DNA: TGCAGCGATCGCAGGGGGCGGGATACGCAGTATTTT
V gene: TRBV11-2; clone size: -; J gene: TRBJ1-1; D gene: TRBD1; CDR3 protein: CASSFTGVNTEAFF; CDR3 DNA: TGTGCCAGCAGCTTCACAGGGGTGAACACTGAAGCTTTCTTT
V gene: TRBV28; clone size: few; J gene: TRBJ2-7; D gene: TRBD1; CDR3 protein: CAARRTGRSYEQYF; CDR3 DNA: TGTGCCGCCCGCCGGACAGGCCGGTCCTACGAGCAGTACTTC
V gene: TRBV11-2; clone size: -; J gene: TRBJ2-2; D gene: TRBD2; CDR3 protein: CASSLFPSGNGGELFF; CDR3 DNA: TGTGCCAGCAGCTTATTCCCTAGCGGGAACGGGGGGGAGCTGTTTTTT
V gene: TRBV7-2; clone size: -; J gene: TRBJ1-1; D gene: TRBD1; CDR3 protein: CASSSGQLLAAFF; CDR3 DNA: TGTGCCAGCAGCTCGGGACAGTTGTTGGCGGCTTTCTTT
V gene: TRBV6-1; clone size: -; J gene: TRBJ2-1; D gene: TRBD2; CDR3 protein: CASSPGTTFLEQFF; CDR3 DNA: TGTGCCAGCAGCCCCGGGACTACCTTCCTCGAGCAGTTCTTC
V gene: TRBV15; clone size: -; J gene: TRBJ2-1; D gene: -; CDR3 protein: CATSRAISGYSYNEQFF; CDR3 DNA: TGTGCCACCAGCAGAGCTATAAGCGGGTACTCCTACAATGAGCAGTTCTTC
V gene: TRBV7-9; clone size: few; J gene: TRBJ1-1; D gene: -; CDR3 protein: CAGGHRAMNTEAFF; CDR3 DNA: TGCGCGGGGGGACACAGGGCTATGAACACTGAAGCTTTCTTT
V gene: TRBV12-5; clone size: -; J gene: TRBJ1-4; D gene: TRBD1; CDR3 protein: CASGLSTGERANEKLFF; CDR3 DNA: TGTGCTAGTGGTTTGTCGACAGGGGAGAGGGCTAATGAAAAACTGTTTTTT
V gene: TRBV7-2; clone size: -; J gene: TRBJ1-6; D gene: TRBD1; CDR3 protein: CASSFRTGGNPLHF; CDR3 DNA: TGTGCCAGCAGCTTTCGGACAGGGGGCAATCCCCTCCACTTT
V gene: TRBV6-5; clone size: -; J gene: TRBJ2-1; D gene: -; CDR3 protein: CASSSSGLYNEQFF; CDR3 DNA: TGTGCCAGCAGTTCCTCAGGACTTTACAATGAGCAGTTCTTC
V gene: TRBV13; clone size: -; J gene: TRBJ2-1; D gene: TRBD2; CDR3 protein: CASSGLADNEQFF; CDR3 DNA: TGTGCCAGCAGCGGACTAGCGGACAATGAGCAGTTCTTC
V gene: TRBV6-5; clone size: -; J gene: TRBJ2-4; D gene: -; CDR3 protein: CASSYSAGYAKNIQYF; CDR3 DNA: TGTGCCAGCAGTTACTCCGCAGGGTACGCCAAAAACATTCAGTACTTC
V gene: TRBV28; clone size: -; J gene: TRBJ2-7; D gene: TRBD1; CDR3 protein: CASRTAGGAVYEQYF; CDR3 DNA: TGTGCCAGCAGGACCGCAGGGGGCGCAGTATACGAGCAGTACTTC
V gene: TRBV15; clone size: few; J gene: TRBJ2-3; D gene: TRBD2; CDR3 protein: CATSTDGGDSTDTQYF; CDR3 DNA: TGTGCCACCAGCACCGATGGGGGGGACAGCACAGATACGCAGTATTTT
V gene: TRBV5-5; clone size: few; J gene: TRBJ2-7; D gene: -; CDR3 protein: CASNPAPGSSYEQYF; CDR3 DNA: TGTGCCAGCAACCCGGCCCCGGGAAGCTCCTACGAGCAGTACTTC
V gene: TRBV6-6; clone size: -; J gene: TRBJ1-1; D gene: -; CDR3 protein: CASSYWRAGEAFF; CDR3 DNA: TGTGCCAGCAGTTACTGGAGGGCGGGTGAAGCTTTCTTT
V gene: TRBV18; clone size: -; J gene: TRBJ2-3; D gene: -; CDR3 protein: CASSPVGGGATDTQYF; CDR3 DNA: TGTGCCAGCTCACCTGTGGGTGGCGGAGCCACAGATACGCAGTATTTT
V gene: TRBV2; clone size: -; J gene: TRBJ2-1; D gene: -; CDR3 protein: CASSRRGSVGYNEQFF; CDR3 DNA: TGTGCCAGCAGTCGTAGGGGATCGGTTGGGTACAATGAGCAGTTCTTC